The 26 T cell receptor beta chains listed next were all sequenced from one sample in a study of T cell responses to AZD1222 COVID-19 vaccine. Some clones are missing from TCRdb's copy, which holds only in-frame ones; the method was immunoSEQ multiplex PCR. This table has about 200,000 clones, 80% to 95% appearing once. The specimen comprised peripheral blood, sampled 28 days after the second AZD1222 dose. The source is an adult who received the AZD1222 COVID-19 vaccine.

The DNA of the CDR3 is TGTGCCAGCAGCTTACTTGGGGGCGCGAATTCACCCCTCCACTTT. Its translation is CASSLLGGANSPLHF. The V gene is TRBV7-9, the J gene TRBJ1-6, with D perhaps TRBD1 (6 bases). CDR1 and CDR2 from the germline V gene are SEHNR and FQNEAQ (reference sequence). The CDR3 runs to 15 residues. The V and J ends lost 2 bases and 7 bases respectively, with 12 bases between them.

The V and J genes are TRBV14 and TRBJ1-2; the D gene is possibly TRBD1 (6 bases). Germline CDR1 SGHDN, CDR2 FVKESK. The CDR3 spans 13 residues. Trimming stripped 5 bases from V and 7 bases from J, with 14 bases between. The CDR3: CASSSNRVTGYTF. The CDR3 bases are TGTGCCAGCAGCTCGAACAGGGTCACTGGCTACACCTTC.

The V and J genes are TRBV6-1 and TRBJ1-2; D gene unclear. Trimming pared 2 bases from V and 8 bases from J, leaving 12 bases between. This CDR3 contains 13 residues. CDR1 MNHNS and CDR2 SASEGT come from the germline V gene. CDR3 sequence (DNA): TGTGCCAGCAGTGAAATTCCCCTGGGGGGCTACACCTTC. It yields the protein CASSEIPLGGYTF.

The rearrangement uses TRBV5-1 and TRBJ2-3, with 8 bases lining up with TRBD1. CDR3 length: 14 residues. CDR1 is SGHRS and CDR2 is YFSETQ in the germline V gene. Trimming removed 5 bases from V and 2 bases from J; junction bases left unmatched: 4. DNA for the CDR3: TGCGCCAGCAGACCGGACAGGGACACAGATACGCAGTATTTT. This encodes CASRPDRDTDTQYF.

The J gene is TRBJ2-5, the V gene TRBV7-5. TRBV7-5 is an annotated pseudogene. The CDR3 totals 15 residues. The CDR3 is CVRSQGRPGEETQYF. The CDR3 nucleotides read TGTGTCAGAAGTCAGGGTCGACCCGGGGAAGAGACCCAGTACTTC.

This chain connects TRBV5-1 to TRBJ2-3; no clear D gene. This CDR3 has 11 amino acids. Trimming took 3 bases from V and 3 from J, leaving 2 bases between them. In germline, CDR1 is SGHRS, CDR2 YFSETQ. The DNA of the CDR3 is TGCGCCAGCAGCTGGACAGATACGCAGTATTTT. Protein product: CASSWTDTQYF. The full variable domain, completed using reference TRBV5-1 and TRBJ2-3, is KAGVTQTPRYLIKTRGQQVTLSCSPISGHRSVSWYQQTPGQGLQFLFEYFSETQRNKGNFPGRFSGRQFSNSRSEMNVSTLELGDSALYLCASSWTDTQYFGPGTRLTVL.

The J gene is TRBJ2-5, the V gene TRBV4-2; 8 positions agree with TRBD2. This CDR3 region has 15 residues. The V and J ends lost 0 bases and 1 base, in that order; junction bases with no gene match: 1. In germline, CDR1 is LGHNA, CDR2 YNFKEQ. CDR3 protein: CASSQDRGGQETQYF. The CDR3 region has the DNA TGTGCCAGCAGCCAAGACCGGGGGGGCCAAGAGACCCAGTACTTC.

The CDR3 nucleotides read TGTGCCAGCAGTTACTCGGGCATGAACACTGAAGCTTTCTTT. It specifies CASSYSGMNTEAFF. V is TRBV6-5 and J is TRBJ1-1; D ambiguous. In germline, CDR1 is MNHEY, CDR2 SVGAGI. Trimming shortened V by 0 bases and J by 0 bases, and 5 bases separated the two germline ends. The CDR3 consists of 14 residues.

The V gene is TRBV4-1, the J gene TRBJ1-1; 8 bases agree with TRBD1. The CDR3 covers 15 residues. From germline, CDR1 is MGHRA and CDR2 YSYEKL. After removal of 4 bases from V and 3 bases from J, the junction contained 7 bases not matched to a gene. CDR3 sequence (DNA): TGCGCCAGCAGCCGGATGCAGGGGGCGGACACTGAAGCTTTCTTT. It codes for CASSRMQGADTEAFF.

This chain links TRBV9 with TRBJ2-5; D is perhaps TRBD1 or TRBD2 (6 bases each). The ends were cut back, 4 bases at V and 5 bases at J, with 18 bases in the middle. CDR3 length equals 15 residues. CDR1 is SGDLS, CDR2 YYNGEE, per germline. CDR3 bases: TGTGCCAGCAGCCTAACCCCGGGGGCGAGGGAGACCCAGTACTTC. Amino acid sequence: CASSLTPGARETQYF.

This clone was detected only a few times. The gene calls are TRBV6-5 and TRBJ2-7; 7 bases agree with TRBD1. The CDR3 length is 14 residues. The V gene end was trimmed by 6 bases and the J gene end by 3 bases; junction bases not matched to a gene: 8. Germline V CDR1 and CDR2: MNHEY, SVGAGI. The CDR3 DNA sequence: TGTGCCAGCAGGTCCTACAGGGGTATCTACGAGCAGTACTTC. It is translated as CASRSYRGIYEQYF.

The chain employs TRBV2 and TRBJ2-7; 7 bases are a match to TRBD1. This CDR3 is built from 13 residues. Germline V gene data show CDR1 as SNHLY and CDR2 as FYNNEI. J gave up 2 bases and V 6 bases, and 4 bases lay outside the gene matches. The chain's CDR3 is CASSIDRAYEQYF. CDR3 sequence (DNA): TGTGCCAGCAGCATAGACAGGGCCTACGAGCAGTACTTC.

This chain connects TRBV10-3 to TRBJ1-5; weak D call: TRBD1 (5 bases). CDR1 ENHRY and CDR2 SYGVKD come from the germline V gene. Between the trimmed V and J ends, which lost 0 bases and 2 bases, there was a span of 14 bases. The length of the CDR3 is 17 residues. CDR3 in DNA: TGTGCCATCAGTGAGTCGGCAGTCTTGGGGGGCAATCAGCCCCAGCATTTT. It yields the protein CAISESAVLGGNQPQHF.

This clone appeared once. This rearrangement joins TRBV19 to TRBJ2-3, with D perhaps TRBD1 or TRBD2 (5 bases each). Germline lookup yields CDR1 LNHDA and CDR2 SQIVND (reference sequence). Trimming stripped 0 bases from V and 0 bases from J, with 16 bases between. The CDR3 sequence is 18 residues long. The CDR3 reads CASSIEAGADISTDTQYF. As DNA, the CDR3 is TGTGCCAGTAGTATAGAGGCCGGGGCAGATATTAGCACAGATACGCAGTATTTT.

The CDR3 protein is CASSLRLAGSMKTQYF. The CDR3 DNA reads as TGTGCCAGCAGCTTACGCTTAGCAGGGAGTATGAAGACCCAGTACTTC. This chain uses TRBV11-2 with TRBJ2-5, with D perhaps being TRBD1 or TRBD2 (5 bases each). There are 16 residues in the CDR3. Trimming pared 2 bases from V and 6 bases from J, leaving 19 bases between. The germline CDR1 and CDR2 sequences are SGHAT and FQNNGV.

Written as DNA, the CDR3 is TGCGCCAGCAGCCAAGATTCGGCAGCAGGAGGGCAAAAACTGTTTTTT. It specifies CASSQDSAAGGQKLFF. The V gene is TRBV4-3, the J gene TRBJ1-4; no clear D. Germline CDR1 reads LGHNA; CDR2 reads YSLEER. V gave up 0 bases and J gave up 9 bases, with 17 bases separating them. CDR3 size: 16 residues.

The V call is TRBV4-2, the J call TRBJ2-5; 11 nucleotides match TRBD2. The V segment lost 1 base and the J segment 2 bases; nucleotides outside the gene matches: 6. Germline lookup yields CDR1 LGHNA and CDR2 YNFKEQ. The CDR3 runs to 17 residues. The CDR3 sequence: CASSQVMGLAEQETQYF. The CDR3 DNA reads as TGTGCCAGCAGCCAAGTGATGGGACTAGCGGAGCAAGAGACCCAGTACTTC.

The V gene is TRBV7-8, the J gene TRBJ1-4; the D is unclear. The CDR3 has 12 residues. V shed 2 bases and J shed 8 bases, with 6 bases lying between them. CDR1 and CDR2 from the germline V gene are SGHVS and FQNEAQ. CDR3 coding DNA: TGTGCCAGCAGCTTACAAGGGGAAAAACTGTTTTTT. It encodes CASSLQGEKLFF.

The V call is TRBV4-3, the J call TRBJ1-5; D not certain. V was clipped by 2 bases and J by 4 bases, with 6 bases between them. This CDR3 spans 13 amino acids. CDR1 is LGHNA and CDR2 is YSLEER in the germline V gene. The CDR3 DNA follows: TGCGCCAGCAGCCAAACCCGGAATCAGCCCCAGCATTTT. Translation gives CASSQTRNQPQHF.

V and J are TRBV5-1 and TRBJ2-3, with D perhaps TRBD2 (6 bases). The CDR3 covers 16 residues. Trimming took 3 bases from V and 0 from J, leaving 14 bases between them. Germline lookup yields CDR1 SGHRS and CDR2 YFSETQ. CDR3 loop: CASSSTGGLSTDTQYF. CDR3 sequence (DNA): TGCGCCAGCAGCTCCACTGGGGGACTTAGCACAGATACGCAGTATTTT. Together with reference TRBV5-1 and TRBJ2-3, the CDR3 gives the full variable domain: KAGVTQTPRYLIKTRGQQVTLSCSPISGHRSVSWYQQTPGQGLQFLFEYFSETQRNKGNFPGRFSGRQFSNSRSEMNVSTLELGDSALYLCASSSTGGLSTDTQYFGPGTRLTVL.

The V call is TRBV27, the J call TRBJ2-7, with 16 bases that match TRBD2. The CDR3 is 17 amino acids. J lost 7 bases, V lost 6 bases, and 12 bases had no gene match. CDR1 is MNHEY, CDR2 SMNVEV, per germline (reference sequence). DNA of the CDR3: TGTGCCAGCAGCCGACCGGGACTAGCGGGGGGGCCAAGAGAGCAGTACTTC. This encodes CASSRPGLAGGPREQYF.

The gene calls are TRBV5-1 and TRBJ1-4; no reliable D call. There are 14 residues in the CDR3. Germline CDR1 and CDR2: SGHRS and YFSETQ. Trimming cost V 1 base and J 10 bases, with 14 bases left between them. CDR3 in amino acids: CASSLMADKGKLFF. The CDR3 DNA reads TGCGCCAGCAGCTTGATGGCGGATAAGGGAAAACTGTTTTTT.

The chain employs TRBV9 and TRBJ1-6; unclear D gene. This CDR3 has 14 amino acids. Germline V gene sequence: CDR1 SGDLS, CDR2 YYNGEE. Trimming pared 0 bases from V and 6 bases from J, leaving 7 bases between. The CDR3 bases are TGTGCCAGCAGCGTAGAGGGTACTAATTCACCCCTCCACTTT. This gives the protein CASSVEGTNSPLHF. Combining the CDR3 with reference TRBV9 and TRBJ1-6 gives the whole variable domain DSGVTQTPKHLITATGQRVTLRCSPRSGDLSVYWYQQSLDQGLQFLIQYYNGEERAKGNILERFSAQQFPDLHSELNLSSLELGDSALYFCASSVEGTNSPLHFGNGTRLTVT.

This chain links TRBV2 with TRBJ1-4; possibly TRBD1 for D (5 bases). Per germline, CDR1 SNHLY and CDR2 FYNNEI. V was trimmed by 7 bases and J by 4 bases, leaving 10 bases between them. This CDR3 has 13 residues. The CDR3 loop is CASKLGHNEKLFF. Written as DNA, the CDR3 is TGTGCCAGCAAGTTGGGGCATAATGAAAAACTGTTTTTT.

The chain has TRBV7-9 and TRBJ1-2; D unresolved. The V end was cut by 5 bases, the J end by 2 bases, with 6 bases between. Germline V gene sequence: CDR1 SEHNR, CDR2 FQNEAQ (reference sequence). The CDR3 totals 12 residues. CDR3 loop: CASSPDNYGYTF. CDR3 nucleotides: TGTGCCAGCAGCCCTGACAACTATGGCTACACCTTC.

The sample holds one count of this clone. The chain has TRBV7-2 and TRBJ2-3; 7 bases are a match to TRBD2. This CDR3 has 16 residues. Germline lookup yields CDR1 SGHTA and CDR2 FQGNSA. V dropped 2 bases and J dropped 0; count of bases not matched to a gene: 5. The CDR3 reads CASSLWTGGSTDTQYF. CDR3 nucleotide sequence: TGTGCCAGCAGCTTATGGACGGGGGGTAGCACAGATACGCAGTATTTT.